The present T cell receptor beta chain was sequenced within a study of shared clonotypes between healthy human individuals. In the study overall: Used for every donor were three CD4 naive, three CD4 memory, two CD8 naive and one CD8 memory plate.

DNA at around 200 ng, tens of thousands of T cell genomes, went into sorted-subset replicate PCRs. Data came from immunoSEQ multiplex PCR; TCRdb stores just in-frame clones and leaves some out. The table lists some 2,500,000 clones, under 95% of them singletons. Trimming pared 1 base from V and 4 bases from J, leaving 13 bases between. Germline V gives CDR1 MDHEN, CDR2 SYDVKM. CDR3 length: 15 residues. V is TRBV28 and J is TRBJ1-2; D possibly corresponds to TRBD1 (5 bases). Specimen: naive CD4+ T cells from PBMCs. Described subset: CD45RA+ positively selected. The sequence was obtained from a man between 18 and 29 years old in good health. Some clones in this sample may be carry-over from other donors' samples. The CDR3 protein is CASSLYGGVGYGYTF. For the CDR3, the DNA is TGTGCCAGCAGTTTATATGGGGGGGTCGGCTATGGCTACACCTTC.